The 12 T cell receptor beta chains below were found in one sample sequenced in a study of blood T cell repertoires in COVID-19. Only in-frame clones appear in the TCRdb table, and some are missing; sequencing was by immunoSEQ multiplex PCR. The sample includes 450,000 or so clones, roughly 90% of them seen just once. The sample comprised peripheral blood. All receptors derive from a man between 18 and 29 years old with COVID-19, enrolled during active disease.

The V call is TRBV7-8, the J call TRBJ2-7; TRBD2 matches 10 bases. The J segment lost 2 bases and the V segment lost 5 bases, leaving 9 bases of the junction unmatched. This CDR3 comprises 16 residues. Germline V gene data show CDR1 as SGHVS and CDR2 as FQNEAQ. The DNA for the CDR3 is TGTGCCAGCAGCCGTTGGACTAGCGGAGACACCTACGAGCAGTACTTC. This encodes CASSRWTSGDTYEQYF. Full variable domain (rest looked up from reference TRBV7-8 and TRBJ2-7): GAGVSQSPRYKVAKRGQDVALRCDPISGHVSLFWYQQALGQGPEFLTYFQNEAQLDKSGLPSDRFFAERPEGSVSTLKIQRTQQEDSAVYLCASSRWTSGDTYEQYFGPGTRLTVT.

As DNA, the CDR3 is TGTGCCAGCAGCTTAGGAACCGGGACTCAGTACCAAGAGACCCAGTACTTC. Protein sequence: CASSLGTGTQYQETQYF. This chain connects TRBV11-3 to TRBJ2-5, with D possibly being TRBD2 (6 bases). Per the germline V gene, CDR1 is SGHNT and CDR2 is YENEEA. The V end lost 1 base, the J end lost 0 bases, and 15 bases lay between the germline ends. This CDR3 has 17 residues.

The V and J genes are TRBV14 and TRBJ2-7; weak D call: TRBD1 (6 bases). Trimming took off 4 bases at V and 6 bases at J, with 13 bases between the two ends. The CDR3 runs 13 residues. Germline assignment: CDR1 SGHDN and CDR2 FVKESK. CDR3 region: CASSRGPQGEQYF. In DNA, the CDR3 is TGTGCCAGCAGCCGGGGGCCTCAGGGCGAGCAGTACTTC.

CDR3 sequence reads: CAWSVGENQPQHF. The CDR3, as DNA: TGTGCCTGGAGTGTAGGGGAAAATCAGCCCCAGCATTTT. The V call is TRBV30, the J call TRBJ1-5; TRBD1 is a possible D gene (5 bases). The V end was cut by 0 bases, the J end by 4 bases, with 7 bases between. The CDR3 has 13 residues. Per the germline V gene, CDR1 is GTSNPN and CDR2 is SVGIG (reference sequence).

The chain recombines TRBV4-1 with TRBJ2-7; D is possibly TRBD1 (6 bases). This CDR3 has 13 amino acids. Germline V gives CDR1 MGHRA, CDR2 YSYEKL. With 3 bases removed from V and 3 bases from J, the gap between germline ends came to 9 bases. The CDR3 loop reads CASSHPDSYEQYF. DNA for the CDR3: TGCGCCAGCAGCCACCCGGACAGCTACGAGCAGTACTTC.

The V and J genes are TRBV2 and TRBJ2-1; 11 nucleotides line up with TRBD2. V shed 4 bases and J 0 bases; nucleotides not matched to a gene: 14. The germline CDR1 and CDR2 sequences are SNHLY and FYNNEI. The CDR3 has 20 residues. The CDR3 loop reads CASSVVNFPGLAVSYNEQFF. The CDR3 DNA reads as TGTGCCAGCAGTGTCGTAAACTTTCCGGGACTAGCGGTCTCCTACAATGAGCAGTTCTTC.

The chain is built from TRBV6-5 and TRBJ1-4, with unresolved D. Trimming cost V 6 bases and J 0 bases, with 8 bases left between them. The CDR3 consists of 14 residues. The germline gives CDR1 MNHEY, CDR2 SVGAGI. CDR3 coding DNA: TGTGCCAGCAGACCGGGAGCAACTAATGAAAAACTGTTTTTT. It specifies CASRPGATNEKLFF.

This clone was found a few times. The chain recombines TRBV7-9 with TRBJ2-7; TRBD2 might be the D (5 bases). V dropped 2 bases and J dropped 5 bases, with 13 bases sitting between them. From germline, CDR1 is SEHNR and CDR2 FQNEAQ (reference sequence). This CDR3 has 14 amino acids. The CDR3, as DNA: TGTGCCAGCAGCTTACGGCAGCTGGGAGACGAGCAGTACTTC. Residues: CASSLRQLGDEQYF.

This rearrangement joins TRBV5-6 to TRBJ1-2; D unresolved. Trimming removed 2 bases from V and 0 bases from J, with 11 bases in between. The CDR3 consists of 15 residues. Germline CDR1 is SGHDT and CDR2 is YYEEEE. CDR3 bases: TGTGCCAGCAGCTTTGGTGACCTAGCTAACTATGGCTACACCTTC. This encodes CASSFGDLANYGYTF.

The chain carries TRBV7-2 and TRBJ2-7; no firm D call. This CDR3 has 15 amino acids. With 0 bases removed from V and 4 bases from J, the gap between germline ends came to 13 bases. Germline CDR1 is SGHTA and CDR2 is FQGNSA. CDR3 amino acids: CASSLASAKMYEQYF. As DNA, the CDR3 is TGTGCCAGCAGCTTAGCATCAGCGAAAATGTACGAGCAGTACTTC.

The chain combines TRBV11-1 with TRBJ1-4; 9 bases line up with TRBD1. Germline CDR1 SGHAT, CDR2 FQDESV (reference sequence). CDR3 size: 15 residues. The trim removed 4 bases at V and 8 bases at J, leaving 8 bases unmatched. The CDR3: CASSSPGQGLEKLFF. Here the CDR3 DNA reads TGTGCCAGCAGCTCACCGGGACAGGGTTTGGAAAAACTGTTTTTT.

The V and J genes are TRBV6-1 and TRBJ2-7, with 9 bases identical to TRBD2. The length of the CDR3 is 17 residues. Germline CDR1 MNHNS, CDR2 SASEGT. J lost 2 bases, V lost 1 base, and 9 bases had no gene match. The CDR3 sequence is CASSEGRAGGDPYEQYF. As DNA, the CDR3 is TGTGCCAGCAGTGAAGGTAGGGCGGGAGGGGACCCCTACGAGCAGTACTTC.